Listed here are 13 T cell receptor beta chains from one sample, sequenced in a study of blood T cell repertoires in COVID-19. Some clones are missing from TCRdb's copy, which holds only in-frame ones; the method was immunoSEQ multiplex PCR. The repertoire consists of more than 250,000 clones, with about 90% occurring once and the leading ten covering 2.1%. Input material: peripheral blood. These TCRs come from a woman in her 30s who had recovered from COVID-19.

The V and J genes are TRBV11-2 and TRBJ2-7; 9 bases are a match to TRBD1. V dropped 2 bases and J dropped 5; count of bases not matched to a gene: 10. There are 16 residues in the CDR3. Germline loops: CDR1 SGHAT, CDR2 FQNNGV. For the CDR3, the DNA is TGTGCCAGCAGCTTATACCTCCCCGGGACAGGGAACGAGCAGTACTTC. Translation gives CASSLYLPGTGNEQYF.

The genes are TRBV11-3 and TRBJ1-5, with D tentatively TRBD1 (5 bases). Germline CDR1 reads SGHNT; CDR2 reads YENEEA. The length of the CDR3 is 15 residues. V gave up 7 bases and J gave up 4 bases, with 17 bases separating them. The CDR3 sequence: CASIPWGRANQPQHF. In nucleotides, the CDR3 is TGTGCCAGCATCCCGTGGGGCAGGGCGAATCAGCCCCAGCATTTT.

There are a few counts of this clone. The CDR3 DNA sequence: TGCGCCAGCAGCCAGGGACAGGGAATGAACACTGAAGCTTTCTTT. This encodes CASSQGQGMNTEAFF. The chain uses TRBV4-1 and TRBJ1-1, with 9 bases lining up with TRBD1. The CDR3 consists of 15 residues. Unmatched junction bases numbered 2, after V lost 3 bases and J lost 0 bases. The V gene's germline CDR1 is MGHRA and CDR2 YSYEKL.

The chain carries TRBV24-1 and TRBJ2-3; D ambiguous. The V end was cut by 10 bases, the J end by 0 bases, with 13 bases between. The CDR3 is 14 amino acids. CDR1 and CDR2 (germline): KGHDR, SFDVKD. The CDR3 protein is CATICRDSTDTQYF. CDR3 nucleotide sequence: TGTGCCACGATTTGTCGCGATAGCACAGATACGCAGTATTTT.

The gene calls are TRBV5-5 and TRBJ1-2; 9 bases fit TRBD1. J was trimmed by 8 bases and V by 6 bases; bases with no gene match: 20. Germline values: CDR1 SGHKS, CDR2 YYEKEE (reference sequence). The CDR3 has 17 residues. The CDR3 here is CASKPGQGSLGMFGYTF. The CDR3 nucleotides read TGTGCCAGCAAGCCGGGACAGGGCTCACTCGGTATGTTCGGCTACACCTTC.

V usage is TRBV18 and J usage is TRBJ2-5, with a possible D match to TRBD2 (5 bases). The CDR3 sequence is 16 residues long. CDR1 KGHSH and CDR2 LQKENI come from the germline V gene. With 4 bases removed from V and 3 bases from J, the gap between germline ends came to 18 bases. CDR3 in DNA: TGTGCCAGCTCACTTACGGGAACCGGGCCCGAAGAGACCCAGTACTTC. Amino acid sequence: CASSLTGTGPEETQYF.

This clone came up once. This chain joins TRBV9 and TRBJ2-1, with D perhaps TRBD2 (7 bases). Germline V lookup: CDR1 SGDLS, CDR2 YYNGEE. The length of the CDR3 is 17 residues. V lost 4 bases to trimming and J lost 7 bases, with 24 bases between them. The CDR3 DNA is TGTGCCAGCAGCTCACCATGGGGGCGGGAGAATTGGAATGAGCAGTTCTTC. Amino acid sequence: CASSSPWGRENWNEQFF.

J is TRBJ2-1 and V is TRBV4-1; TRBD2 matches at 7 bases. The V gene end was trimmed by 0 bases and the J gene end by 7 bases; junction bases not matched to a gene: 6. CDR1 and CDR2 from the germline V gene are MGHRA and YSYEKL. The CDR3 contains 15 residues. As DNA, the CDR3 is TGCGCCAGCAGCCAAGATGCGGGGCGGGGGAATGAGCAGTTCTTC. It yields the protein CASSQDAGRGNEQFF.

This clone appeared once. The V and J genes are TRBV2 and TRBJ2-7, with TRBD2 matching 7 bases. In germline, CDR1 is SNHLY, CDR2 FYNNEI. The CDR3 is 16 amino acids. J was trimmed by 2 bases and V by 3 bases; bases with no gene match: 10. CDR3 loop: CASSELGTKLAYEQYF. The CDR3 DNA follows: TGTGCCAGCAGTGAGCTCGGGACTAAACTTGCCTACGAGCAGTACTTC.

The V gene is TRBV6-2 or TRBV6-3, the J gene TRBJ1-5; D might be TRBD1 (6 bases). The CDR3 sequence is 13 residues long. Germline-derived CDR1 and CDR2 are MNHEY and SVGEGT. The V and J ends lost 5 bases and 5 bases respectively, with 10 bases between them. The CDR3 nucleotides read TGTGCCAGCAGTATTACAGGGCATCAGCCCCAGCATTTT. This encodes CASSITGHQPQHF.

The rearrangement joins TRBV5-1 to TRBJ1-1; 10 nucleotides line up with TRBD1. CDR3 length equals 14 residues. V dropped 7 bases and J dropped 2; count of bases not matched to a gene: 5. Germline values: CDR1 SGHRS, CDR2 YFSETQ. The DNA of the CDR3 is TGCGCCAGCTGCCAGACAGGGGGCAACACTGAAGCTTTCTTT. It translates to CASCQTGGNTEAFF.

The chain links TRBV6-2 or TRBV6-3 to TRBJ2-5, with a possible D match to TRBD2 (6 bases). Trimming left V 6 bases short and J 5 bases short, with 16 bases between. The CDR3 length is 14 residues. Germline CDR1 and CDR2: MNHEY and SVGEGT. In DNA, the CDR3 is TGTGCCAGCAGCGTGGGAATAGCGGTCGAGACCCAGTACTTC. Its protein is CASSVGIAVETQYF.

The V gene is TRBV6-5, the J gene TRBJ1-2; D is unresolved. CDR3 length: 12 residues. CDR1 is MNHEY and CDR2 is SVGAGI in the germline V gene. V gave up 2 bases and J gave up 8 bases, with 9 bases separating them. This CDR3 reads CASSYREGGYTF. Here the CDR3 DNA reads TGTGCCAGCAGTTACAGGGAGGGAGGCTACACCTTC.